Following are 24 T cell receptor beta chains from one sample sequenced in a study of blood T cell repertoires in COVID-19. Profiled with immunoSEQ multiplex PCR; TCRdb holds only in-frame clones, not every one. The sample includes more than 85,000 clones, about 87% of them seen just once. What was sequenced was peripheral blood. These TCRs come from a man aged 45 to 65 with active or convalescent COVID-19.

The rearrangement joins TRBV24-1 to TRBJ2-2; D is possibly TRBD1 (5 bases). The CDR3 is 17 amino acids. Germline V lookup: CDR1 KGHDR, CDR2 SFDVKD. V was pared by 5 bases and J by 3 bases, with 18 bases between. CDR3 residues: CATSGFGNRSYTGELFF. CDR3 in DNA: TGTGCCACCAGTGGTTTTGGGAACAGGAGTTACACCGGGGAGCTGTTTTTT.

The chain joins TRBV20-1 to TRBJ2-7, with D maybe TRBD1 (5 bases). The length of the CDR3 is 11 residues. V lost 6 bases to trimming and J lost 5 bases, with 11 bases between them. The V gene's germline CDR1 is DFQATT and CDR2 SNEGSKA (reference sequence). The CDR3 DNA reads TGCAGTGCCCTGTGGGGCCACGAGCAGTACTTC. This encodes CSALWGHEQYF.

The rearrangement joins TRBV7-2 to TRBJ2-3; 9 bases match TRBD2. Trimming at V came to 2 bases and at J to 10 bases, leaving 13 bases not matched to a gene. Germline CDR1 and CDR2: SGHTA and FQGNSA. CDR3 length: 16 amino acids. The CDR3 is CASSLSGGGGGVAQYF. Written as DNA, the CDR3 is TGTGCCAGCAGCTTATCTGGCGGCGGCGGGGGGGTGGCGCAGTATTTT.

The V gene is TRBV5-1, the J gene TRBJ2-3; D gene uncertain. Trimming stripped 3 bases from V and 2 bases from J, with 10 bases between. CDR3 length: 14 residues. Germline CDR1 and CDR2: SGHRS and YFSETQ. CDR3 sequence: CASSSTWATDTQYF. In DNA, the CDR3 is TGCGCCAGCAGCTCCACCTGGGCCACAGATACGCAGTATTTT.

The J gene is TRBJ2-3, the V gene TRBV7-9; 9 bases are shared with TRBD2. The germline gives CDR1 SEHNR, CDR2 FQNEAQ (reference sequence). V lost 0 bases and J lost 3; bases outside the gene matches: 4. The CDR3 consists of 16 residues. The DNA for the CDR3 is TGTGCCAGCAGCTTAGCGCGGGGGGGTGGAACAGATACGCAGTATTTT. This gives the protein CASSLARGGGTDTQYF.

The chain has TRBV12-3 or TRBV12-4 and TRBJ1-4; D unresolved. The V gene lost 5 bases and the J gene lost 6 bases, with 10 bases spanning the gap. CDR3 length: 13 amino acids. The CDR3 loop reads CASSLREYEKLFF. In DNA, the CDR3 is TGTGCCAGCAGTCTACGAGAGTATGAAAAACTGTTTTTT.

The V call is TRBV18, the J call TRBJ1-3; D not resolved. The CDR3 covers 15 residues. V dropped 2 bases and J dropped 3 bases, with 11 bases sitting between them. The germline V gene encodes CDR1 KGHSH and CDR2 LQKENI. CDR3 bases: TGTGCCAGCTCACCAACCCAGGCGGGTGGAAACACCATATATTTT. Translated, it gives CASSPTQAGGNTIYF.

The J gene is TRBJ2-3, the V gene TRBV4-3; TRBD2 aligns across 10 bases. V lost 4 bases to trimming and J lost 6 bases; unmatched junction nucleotides: 7. The CDR3 has 15 amino acids. Germline V gene sequence: CDR1 LGHNA, CDR2 YSLEER. The CDR3 loop is CASSLERGGSDTQYF. The CDR3, as DNA: TGCGCCAGCAGCCTCGAGCGGGGGGGCAGCGATACGCAGTATTTT.

The rearrangement links TRBV28 to TRBJ2-7; 8 bases agree with TRBD2. V dropped 3 bases and J dropped 4; count of bases not matched to a gene: 5. The V gene's germline CDR1 is MDHEN and CDR2 SYDVKM. The CDR3 is 14 amino acids. CDR3 residues: CASSLVAGSYEQYV. The CDR3 bases are TGTGCCAGCAGTTTGGTAGCGGGATCGTACGAGCAGTACGTC.

The sample holds one count of this clone. The chain links TRBV28 to TRBJ2-2; the match to TRBD2 covers 8 bases. The germline gives CDR1 MDHEN, CDR2 SYDVKM. The CDR3 extends over 14 amino acids. Losses at the gene ends were 2 bases for V and 7 bases for J; bases not matched to a gene: 3. The CDR3: CASSLPAGVGELFF. The CDR3 DNA reads TGTGCCAGCAGTTTACCAGCGGGGGTCGGGGAGCTGTTTTTT.

The V and J genes are TRBV30 and TRBJ2-2; 8 positions agree with TRBD1. Germline V gene data show CDR1 as GTSNPN and CDR2 as SVGIG (reference sequence). The CDR3 runs 15 residues. Trimming cost V 6 bases and J 1 base; bases outside gene matches: 7. The CDR3 sequence: CACRPGTGNTGELFF. The CDR3 bases are TGTGCCTGTAGACCGGGGACAGGGAACACCGGGGAGCTGTTTTTT. Full variable domain (rest looked up from reference TRBV30 and TRBJ2-2): SQTIHQWPATLVQPVGSPLSLECTVEGTSNPNLYWYRQAAGRGLQLLFYSVGIGQISSEVPQNLSASRPQDRQFILSSKKLLLSDSGFYLCACRPGTGNTGELFFGEGSRLTVL.

The chain uses TRBV4-2 and TRBJ2-5; 7 bases match TRBD1. CDR3 size: 13 residues. Germline CDR1 LGHNA, CDR2 YNFKEQ. V lost 4 bases and J lost 2; bases outside the gene matches: 1. The CDR3: CASSRDRQETQYF. In DNA, the CDR3 is TGTGCCAGCAGCCGGGACAGACAAGAGACCCAGTACTTC.

This sequence joins TRBV27 and TRBJ2-7; TRBD1 is a possible D gene (5 bases). This CDR3 comprises 14 residues. The germline gives CDR1 MNHEY, CDR2 SMNVEV (reference sequence). V lost 3 bases and J 5 bases, leaving 14 bases between the germline ends. CDR3: CASSLEGVLDEQYF. DNA for the CDR3: TGTGCCAGCAGTTTGGAAGGGGTTTTGGACGAGCAGTACTTC.

This sequence joins TRBV19 and TRBJ2-7, with a possible D match to TRBD2 (6 bases). There are 13 residues in the CDR3. Germline values: CDR1 LNHDA, CDR2 SQIVND (reference sequence). Trimming took 6 bases from V and 0 from J, leaving 9 bases between them. DNA for the CDR3: TGTGCCAGTAGCCCGGGACTCTCCTACGAGCAGTACTTC. This codes for CASSPGLSYEQYF.

The chain is built from TRBV11-1 and TRBJ1-3, with 7 bases matching TRBD1. This CDR3 spans 16 amino acids. The J segment lost 0 bases and the V segment lost 6 bases, leaving 8 bases of the junction unmatched. The V gene's germline CDR1 is SGHAT and CDR2 FQDESV (reference sequence). The CDR3 DNA reads as TGTGCCAGCAGGCAACTGGGACAGTACTCTGGAAACACCATATATTTT. Translating it yields CASRQLGQYSGNTIYF.

J is TRBJ2-2 and V is TRBV24-1, with 10 nucleotides matching TRBD2. The CDR3 has 16 residues. V lost 4 bases and J lost 2; bases outside the gene matches: 3. Germline V gives CDR1 KGHDR, CDR2 SFDVKD. The CDR3 bases are TGTGCCACCAGTGACTGGACTAGCGGTAACACCGGGGAGCTGTTTTTT. It encodes CATSDWTSGNTGELFF.

This clone turned up a few times. The chain joins TRBV9 to TRBJ1-2; D remains ambiguous. The CDR3 extends over 13 amino acids. Germline V lookup: CDR1 SGDLS, CDR2 YYNGEE. Trimming removed 0 bases at V and 2 bases at J, with 5 bases between. Here the CDR3 reads CASSVAGNYGYTF. As DNA, the CDR3 is TGTGCCAGCAGCGTAGCCGGGAACTATGGCTACACCTTC.

The rearrangement joins TRBV21-1 to TRBJ1-3; the D call TRBD1 from the table was never checked on the DNA. TRBV21-1 has pseudogene status. The CDR3 runs to 15 residues. CDR3 coding DNA: TGTGCCAGCAGCCTGACAGGGAGCTCTGGAAACACCATATATTTT. This gives the protein CASSLTGSSGNTIYF.

The chain combines TRBV11-3 with TRBJ2-2; TRBD1 is a possible D gene (5 bases). This CDR3 has 13 amino acids. The V gene's germline CDR1 is SGHNT and CDR2 YENEEA. V lost 5 bases and J lost 7, with 11 bases in between. The CDR3, as DNA: TGTGCCAGCAGCCCATCTCAGGGCGGGGAGCTGTTTTTT. Encoded protein: CASSPSQGGELFF.

The chain couples TRBV30 to TRBJ2-4; D unclear. Germline V gene data show CDR1 as GTSNPN and CDR2 as SVGIG (reference sequence). CDR3 length: 15 amino acids. Deletions cut 1 base from V and 1 base from J, with 11 bases between. The CDR3 reads CAWSGEIFAKNIQYF. Here the CDR3 DNA reads TGTGCCTGGAGTGGAGAGATTTTTGCCAAAAACATTCAGTACTTC.

The chain employs TRBV6-4 and TRBJ2-3, with 9 bases lining up with TRBD2. CDR1 is MRHNA, CDR2 SNTAGT, per germline. The length of the CDR3 is 15 residues. J lost 5 bases, V lost 6 bases, and 9 bases had no gene match. CDR3 nucleotides: TGTGCCAGCAGCCGAGGCGGGGGGGAACAAGATACGCAGTATTTT. Its translation is CASSRGGGEQDTQYF.

The chain carries TRBV3-1 (or the pseudogene TRBV3-2) and TRBJ2-5; D is perhaps TRBD2 (5 bases). This CDR3 contains 15 residues. V lost 3 bases to trimming and J lost 1 base, with 12 bases between them. The germline V gene has CDR1 LGHDT and CDR2 YNNKEL (reference sequence). CDR3 protein: CASSQGPGVQETQYF. The DNA of the CDR3 is TGTGCCAGCAGCCAGGGCCCCGGGGTCCAAGAGACCCAGTACTTC.

The genes are TRBV18 and TRBJ2-2, with 9 bases identical to TRBD1. The CDR3 extends over 16 amino acids. V lost 2 bases, J lost 1 base, and 2 bases stayed unmatched. Germline CDR1 and CDR2: KGHSH and LQKENI. CDR3 amino acids: CASSPEGQGNTGELFF. DNA of the CDR3: TGTGCCAGCTCACCAGAGGGACAGGGGAACACCGGGGAGCTGTTTTTT.

V and J are TRBV2 and TRBJ2-1, with TRBD1 matching over 8 bases. The germline CDR1 and CDR2 sequences are SNHLY and FYNNEI. The CDR3 length is 14 residues. The V gene end was trimmed by 5 bases and the J gene end by 9 bases; junction bases not matched to a gene: 9. This CDR3 reads CASSYRTGLGEQFF. The CDR3 nucleotides read TGTGCCAGCAGTTACCGGACAGGGCTCGGTGAGCAGTTCTTC.